The source of this T cell receptor (beta chain) is a study of technical replicates of blood from a handful of donors. Method: immunoSEQ multiplex PCR; TCRdb's copy keeps in-frame clones and lacks some. The repertoire consists of some 91,000 clones, with around 95% occurring once and the leading ten covering 0.22%. Notes on this clone: This sample includes further DNA sequences coding for the same CDR3.

V lost 2 bases and J 6 bases, leaving 10 bases between the germline ends. Germline V CDR1 and CDR2: SGHRS, YFSETQ. This CDR3 is built from 13 residues. The chain recombines TRBV5-1 with TRBJ2-3; tentatively, D is TRBD1 (6 bases). Sequencing input: T cells isolated from PBMCs. The TCR sequence derives from a human donor in good health. CDR3 sequence reads: CASSFWGRDTQYF. The CDR3 DNA is TGCGCCAGCAGCTTTTGGGGGCGGGATACGCAGTATTTT.